Only a few counts were recorded for the clone carrying this TCR beta chain. Time point specified: pre-sensitization, week 0. Described treatment: therapeutic diphenylcyclopropenone sensitization with weekly scalp DPC. The total RNA was obtained from whole blood that was not fractionated. TCRdb called the RACE reads again in MiXCR, with one record for every CDR3 protein. Among a few hundred thousand distinct CDR3 sequences, approximately 5% were seen once, and the ten largest hold around 8%. V lost 7 bases and J lost 2; bases outside the gene matches: 5. CDR3 length equals 15 residues. The data belong to a study of human T cells and chemical hapten exposure. About the study: Sensitization involved placing 2% DPC onto a 2 cm by 2 cm region of upper inner arm skin. Patients got weekly scalp diphenylcyclopropenone doses over the roughly 22-week study.

The chain recombines TRBV12-3 or TRBV12-4 with TRBJ2-3, with 11 bases that match TRBD2. The sequences come from whole blood, collected in connection with sensitization to the hapten diphenylcyclopropenone (DPC). This clonotype was obtained from a woman younger than 30 with alopecia areata. Some clones in this sample may be carry-over from other donors' samples. The CDR3 bases are TGTGCCAGCATTCTAGCGGGGGGAGTCACAGATACGCAGTATTTT. Encoded protein: CASILAGGVTDTQYF.